These T cell receptor beta chains were read from a single sample in a study of cytomegalovirus exposure and HLA in healthy donors. Profiled with immunoSEQ multiplex PCR; TCRdb holds only in-frame clones, not every one. The sample has about 110,000 clones; over 55% are singletons. The sample taken for sequencing was PBMCs. The receptors originated from a female donor in good health and CMV-seronegative. Both conserved end residues are part of each CDR3. A D gene is named only where the DNA matches it firmly. Clone size is not always given. Where it is, it says once, few, many or a class for expanded clones.

d_gene | abundance | j_gene | v_gene | CDR3nt | CDR3aa
TRBD1 | few | TRBJ2-7 | TRBV7-9 | TGTGCCAGCAGTCCCAACCAAGGGACAGGTTGGTACGAGCAGTACTTC | CASSPNQGTGWYEQYF
- | - | TRBJ2-1 | TRBV9 | TGTGCCAGCAGCGGAGGGAGGAATGAGCAGTTCTTC | CASSGGRNEQFF
- | - | TRBJ1-4 | TRBV5-1 | TGCGCCAGCAGCTTAGCGCAAGCAACTAATGAAAAACTGTTTTTT | CASSLAQATNEKLFF
TRBD2 | - | TRBJ2-4 | TRBV28 | TGTGCCAGCAGTTCACTAGCGGGTGACACAGCCAAAAACATTCAGTACTTC | CASSSLAGDTAKNIQYF
TRBD2 | - | TRBJ2-2 | TRBV4-2 | TGTGCCAGCAGCCGACCGGGGAGCGGGAGAGGTCCCGGGGAGCTGTTTTTT | CASSRPGSGRGPGELFF
- | few | TRBJ1-1 | TRBV5-1 | TGCGCCAGCAGCTTGGCCGCTCGGGGGAACACTGAAGCTTTCTTT | CASSLAARGNTEAFF
TRBD1 | once | TRBJ2-5 | TRBV30 | TGTGCCTGGGGGGACAGGGGTCTCCAAGAGACCCAGTACTTC | CAWGDRGLQETQYF
TRBD2 | - | TRBJ2-3 | TRBV29-1 | TGCAGCGCAAGAACTACTAGCGGAAGCACAGATACGCAGTATTTT | CSARTTSGSTDTQYF
TRBD2 | - | TRBJ2-5 | TRBV5-1 | TGCGCCAGCAGCCCGGGACTAGCGTTGGGGAAAGAGACCCAGTACTTC | CASSPGLALGKETQYF
- | - | TRBJ2-5 | TRBV6-6 | TGTGCCAGCGGCATGCTAGAGACCCAGTACTTC | CASGMLETQYF
- | - | TRBJ1-5 | TRBV28 | - | CASSSSMWTGHSNQPQHF
TRBD1 | - | TRBJ1-1 | TRBV7-3 | TGTGCCAGCAGCGAACCGGGACAGGGTCACACTGAAGCTTTCTTT | CASSEPGQGHTEAFF
- | - | TRBJ2-7 | TRBV6-1 | TGTGCCAGCAGTGAAATTAGCTCCTACGAGCAGTACTTC | CASSEISSYEQYF
- | - | TRBJ2-3 | TRBV15 | TGTGCCACCAGCAGGAAGGGTAGCGCAGATACGCAGTATTTT | CATSRKGSADTQYF
- | - | TRBJ2-3 | TRBV5-4 | TGTGCCAGCAGCCCTAGTCGCCGTGGAGATACGCAGTATTTT | CASSPSRRGDTQYF
- | - | TRBJ1-1 | TRBV28 | TGTGCCAGCATCCGGGGGGTCGTGAACACTGAAGCTTTCTTT | CASIRGVVNTEAFF
TRBD2 | - | TRBJ2-1 | TRBV10-1 | TGCGCCAGCAGTCAATCAGGACTAGCGGCCTCACACAATGAGCAGTTCTTC | CASSQSGLAASHNEQFF
- | - | TRBJ2-7 | TRBV6-5 | TGTGCCAGCAGTTACTCGGGCCAGAGCGAGCAGTACTTC | CASSYSGQSEQYF
TRBD1 | - | TRBJ2-2 | TRBV11-1 | TGTGCCAGCACCCGGACAGGGGGGAACACCGGGGAGCTGTTTTTT | CASTRTGGNTGELFF
- | - | TRBJ1-1 | TRBV10-1 | TGCGCCAGCAGTGATGGGGGGGTCAGCACTGAAGCTTTCTTT | CASSDGGVSTEAFF
- | - | TRBJ2-1 | TRBV27 | TGTGCCAGCAGCCGGGGATGGGAGCAGTTCTTC | CASSRGWEQFF
TRBD2 | - | TRBJ2-1 | TRBV5-1 | TGCGCCAGCAGCCTGCTAGCGGGAACGGGAAACGGGATTAATAGGAATGAGCAGTTCTTC | CASSLLAGTGNGINRNEQFF
- | - | TRBJ2-7 | TRBV29-1 | TGCAGCGGTCTGGGGAGGGACAACTACGAGCAGTACTTC | CSGLGRDNYEQYF
TRBD1 | - | TRBJ2-3 | TRBV29-1 | TGCAGCGTACCCGGACAGGGGACAGATACGCAGTATTTT | CSVPGQGTDTQYF
TRBD2 | few | TRBJ2-1 | TRBV11-2 | TGTGCCAGCAGCCTCGGACTAGCGGGAGTATGGTGGCGTGAGCAGTTCTTC | CASSLGLAGVWWREQFF
TRBD1 | - | TRBJ2-3 | TRBV4-3 | TGCGCCAGCAGCCCAACAGGGGCGGTAGATACGCAGTATTTT | CASSPTGAVDTQYF
TRBD2 | - | TRBJ2-1 | TRBV27 | TGTGCCAGCTGCACTCCGGGACTAGCGGGAAGTGATGAGCAGTTCTTC | CASCTPGLAGSDEQFF
- | once | TRBJ1-1 | TRBV27 | TGTGCCAGTACAGGGTTGGGAGTGAACACTGAAGCTTTCTTT | CASTGLGVNTEAFF
- | - | TRBJ2-2 | TRBV7-8 | TGTGCCAGCAGCTTTAGGGGGAACACCGGGGAGCTGTTTTTT | CASSFRGNTGELFF
- | - | TRBJ2-5 | TRBV29-1 | TGCAGCGTTGCTAGGACTGTCGAAAGGTGGACCCAGTACTTC | CSVARTVERWTQYF
- | few | TRBJ1-1 | TRBV6-6 | TGTGCCAGCAATCCGGGGGTGAACACTGAAGCTTTCTTT | CASNPGVNTEAFF
- | once | TRBJ2-1 | TRBV19 | TGTGCCAGTAGTACCAGGGAAATATTAGGTAATGAGCAGTTCTTC | CASSTREILGNEQFF
TRBD1 | - | TRBJ1-1 | TRBV6-1 | TGTGCCATCTCGCCTTCCGGGACAGGGGCCGAAGCTTTCTTT | CAISPSGTGAEAFF
- | - | TRBJ2-2 | TRBV15 | TGTGCCACCAGCAGAGATCTAGCGTCAAACACCGGGGAGCTGTTTTTT | CATSRDLASNTGELFF
- | - | TRBJ2-1 | TRBV7-9 | TGTGCCAGCAGCTTAGATGCGGGCCCCGGGTTCTTC | CASSLDAGPGFF
TRBD2 | - | TRBJ2-1 | TRBV12-5 | TGTGCTAGTGGTTTGGTAGGGAGCGGGGGTTACAATGAGCAGTTCTTC | CASGLVGSGGYNEQFF
- | - | TRBJ2-2 | TRBV19 | TGTGCCAGTAGTGGCGGGCCCCCGAACACCGGGGAGCTGTTTTTT | CASSGGPPNTGELFF
TRBD2 | few | TRBJ2-7 | TRBV18 | TGTGCCAGCTCACCACCTGGGACTAGCCACAGAACTTACGAGCAGTACTTC | CASSPPGTSHRTYEQYF
- | - | TRBJ1-2 | TRBV19 | TGTGCCAGTAGTAGGTTACAGGGTCCGGGCTATGGCTACACCTTC | CASSRLQGPGYGYTF
TRBD2 | - | TRBJ2-1 | TRBV30 | TGTGCCTGGAGTGTACTAGCGGGCCCCTACAATGAGCAGTTCTTC | CAWSVLAGPYNEQFF
TRBD2 | - | TRBJ2-7 | TRBV10-2 | TGCGCCAGCAGTGAGTCGCCGGGAGGGTTGCACGAGCAGTACTTC | CASSESPGGLHEQYF
- | - | TRBJ2-2 | TRBV5-1 | TGCGCCAGCGCACAGGGCGCCGGGGAGCTGTTTTTT | CASAQGAGELFF
TRBD2 | - | TRBJ2-6 | TRBV10-1 | TGCGCCAGCAGTGAAGGCGGGGGCTCTGGGGCCAACGTCCTGACTTTC | CASSEGGGSGANVLTF
TRBD1 | few | TRBJ1-2 | TRBV15 | TGTGCCACCAGCAAAACCCAGGGGGTTGATGGCTACACCTTC | CATSKTQGVDGYTF
TRBD2 | - | TRBJ2-1 | TRBV2 | TGTGCCAGCCCAAACCCCGGGACTAGCGGGAGAGGGCTAGGCAATGAGCAGTTCTTC | CASPNPGTSGRGLGNEQFF
TRBD1 | - | TRBJ1-3 | TRBV4-2 | TGTGCCAGCAGCCCGACAGGGGTAGACACCATATATTTT | CASSPTGVDTIYF
TRBD1 | many | TRBJ2-7 | TRBV29-1 | TGCAGCGCCTCACAGGGGCCATCCTACGAGCAGTACTTC | CSASQGPSYEQYF
- | few | TRBJ2-1 | TRBV28 | TGTGCCAGCAGCCGCGGTAGAGAGCAGTTCTTC | CASSRGREQFF
TRBD1 | few | TRBJ2-5 | TRBV6-1 | TGTGCCAGCAGTGAGGGACAGGGGGCCGGGACCCAGTACTTC | CASSEGQGAGTQYF
TRBD2 | - | TRBJ2-7 | TRBV5-4 | TGTGCCAGCAGCTTGGCGGGGGGAATGTACGAGCAGTACTTC | CASSLAGGMYEQYF
TRBD1 | - | TRBJ2-7 | TRBV7-9 | TGTTCCAGCAGCTTACAGGGGACCCCTTCCTACGAGCAGTACTTC | CSSSLQGTPSYEQYF
- | - | TRBJ1-1 | TRBV7-3 | TGTGCCAGCAGCTTAACGTCGGGGAACGCTGAAGCTTTCTTT | CASSLTSGNAEAFF
TRBD2 | once | TRBJ2-3 | TRBV7-8 | TGTGCCAGCAGCTCGCGGACTAGCGGGAGAGTCACACACACAGATACGCAGTATTTT | CASSSRTSGRVTHTDTQYF
- | - | TRBJ1-3 | TRBV11-3 | TGTGCCAGCAGCGACACCCCAGGGGCGCCCGGAAACACCATATATTTT | CASSDTPGAPGNTIYF
- | - | TRBJ2-7 | TRBV27 | TGTGCCAGCCGCCGGCGCACGGGCTCCTACGAGCAGTACTTC | CASRRRTGSYEQYF
- | few | TRBJ2-2 | TRBV9 | TGTGCCAGCAGCGTAGCGGGAGTGGGGACCGGGGAGCTGTTTTTT | CASSVAGVGTGELFF
- | medium-sized | TRBJ2-3 | TRBV27 | TGTGCCAGCAGTTTAGGGGGGAGGGGGGGTAGAACAGATACGCAGTATTTT | CASSLGGRGGRTDTQYF
- | - | TRBJ1-2 | TRBV29-1 | TGCAGCGTTGAACACAGGGTCGGCGGCTACACCTTC | CSVEHRVGGYTF
- | - | TRBJ1-2 | TRBV15 | TGTGCCACCAGCGAGGGGACTCGTGGCTATGGCTACACCTTC | CATSEGTRGYGYTF
- | - | TRBJ1-4 | TRBV19 | TGTGCCAGTAGTATGGGAGGAAAACTGTTTTTT | CASSMGGKLFF